The present entry profiles one TCR beta chain with its context. Its antigen remains unknown. The CDR3 runs to 19 residues. V gave up 1 base and J gave up 1 base; unmatched junction bases: 10. Per the germline V gene, CDR1 is LGHNA and CDR2 is YSLEER. Sequencing was performed with immunoSEQ multiplex PCR; in TCRdb, only in-frame clones are kept and a portion is missing. The sample lists approximately 130,000 clones, 70% to 90% occurring once. This entry belongs to a study of identifying expanded T cells in peripheral blood. Overall study results and limits: Over approximately two and four weeks, about 15 and 19 clones changed, versus around 1.1 between replicates. Variance in clone template counts between approximately two-week samples significantly increased with total template count across all healthy donors.

No infections or other immune events were documented during collection. V usage is TRBV4-3 and J usage is TRBJ2-2; 9 nucleotides line up with TRBD2. Sequenced: blood. The receptor comes from a person aged 18-70 years in good health. The CDR3 bases are TGCGCCAGCAGCCAAGCCTATCCTCGACTAGCGGAGAACACCGGGGAGCTGTTTTTT. Translating it yields CASSQAYPRLAENTGELFF.